The 14 T cell receptor beta chains below were found in one sample sequenced in a study of PD-1 blockade in mismatch repair-deficient tumors. These receptors are not linked to any known antigen. Sequencing used immunoSEQ multiplex PCR; TCRdb keeps in-frame clones, though not all of them. The repertoire has some 9,100 clones, about 93% of them found once; the top ten carry approximately 9.9%. Time point given: approximately ten-day in vitro stimulation with candidate neoantigen peptide 3. Sequencing was performed on cells cultured in vitro, taken from a patient treated with pembrolizumab. The receptors here all came from an adult with mismatch repair-deficient cancer.

The CDR3 DNA is TGTGCCAGCAGTGAATTTCAGGAGGAAGGTGAGCAGTTCTTC. It yields the protein CASSEFQEEGEQFF. V and J are TRBV25-1 and TRBJ2-1, with TRBD2 as a possible D gene (5 bases). V dropped 1 base and J dropped 9 bases, with 13 bases sitting between them. The CDR3 spans 14 residues. Germline lookup yields CDR1 MGHDK and CDR2 SYGVNS. Filled out from reference TRBV25-1 and TRBJ2-1, the complete variable domain reads EADIYQTPRYLVIGTGKKITLECSQTMGHDKMYWYQQDPGMELHLIHYSYGVNSTEKGDLSSESTVSRIRTEHFPLTLESARPSHTSQYLCASSEFQEEGEQFFGPGTRLTVL.

Concerning this clone: Its ends do not fully match the called genes, so a read error is possible. The genes are TRBV30 and TRBJ1-1, with D maybe TRBD1 (6 bases). This CDR3 region has 11 residues. Germline assignment: CDR1 GTSNPN and CDR2 SVGIG (reference sequence). The CDR3 DNA reads TGTGCTTGGACAGTGGGCACTGAAGCTTTCTTT. Amino acids: CAWTVGTEAFF.

This chain uses TRBV28 with TRBJ1-1, with D perhaps TRBD1 (6 bases). This CDR3 comprises 15 residues. Germline CDR1 and CDR2: MDHEN and SYDVKM. Trimming pared 6 bases from V and 1 base from J, leaving 15 bases between. The CDR3 sequence: CASSPGGGPNTEAFF. DNA for the CDR3: TGTGCCAGCAGCCCTGGCGGGGGCCCGAACACTGAAGCTTTCTTT. Looking up the rest from reference TRBV28 and TRBJ1-1 gives the full variable domain: DVKVTQSSRYLVKRTGEKVFLECVQDMDHENMFWYRQDPGLGLRLIYFSYDVKMKEKGDIPEGYSVSREKKERFSLILESASTNQTSMYLCASSPGGGPNTEAFFGQGTRLTVV.

The sample holds a few counts of this clone. V gene TRBV5-1 combines with J gene TRBJ2-7, with D tentatively TRBD2 (5 bases). The V gene lost 3 bases and the J gene lost 4 bases, with 11 bases spanning the gap. This CDR3 has 13 residues. The germline V gene has CDR1 SGHRS and CDR2 YFSETQ. CDR3 in amino acids: CASSYASKYEQYF. The CDR3 region has the DNA TGCGCCAGCAGCTACGCTAGCAAGTACGAGCAGTACTTC.

The chain combines TRBV28 with TRBJ2-5; D may be TRBD2 (8 bases). Germline CDR1 is MDHEN and CDR2 is SYDVKM. The CDR3 totals 16 residues. Deletions cut 3 bases from V and 5 bases from J, with 19 bases between. CDR3 loop: CASSLSALADRETQYF. In DNA, the CDR3 is TGTGCCAGCAGTTTGTCCGCACTAGCGGACAGGGAGACCCAGTACTTC.

This clone was observed a handful of times. Here the CDR3 reads CAWSVSGMRETQYF. CDR3 sequence (DNA): TGTGCCTGGAGTGTGTCAGGGATGCGAGAGACCCAGTACTTC. The chain has TRBV30 and TRBJ2-5; perhaps TRBD1 as D (5 bases). CDR1 and CDR2 (germline): GTSNPN, SVGIG (reference sequence). The CDR3 is made up of 14 amino acids. Deletions cut 0 bases from V and 4 bases from J, with 12 bases between.

This chain joins TRBV9 and TRBJ1-2; D is unresolved. The V gene's germline CDR1 is SGDLS and CDR2 YYNGEE. Trimming stripped 0 bases from V and 3 bases from J, with 6 bases between. The CDR3 contains 13 residues. CDR3 nucleotides: TGTGCCAGCAGCGTAGACAGTTACTATGGCTACACCTTC. Residues: CASSVDSYYGYTF.

V is TRBV27 and J is TRBJ1-2, with TRBD1 matching over 7 bases. CDR3 length: 16 residues. The germline gives CDR1 MNHEY, CDR2 SMNVEV (reference sequence). Trimming took 3 bases from V and 1 from J; bases not matched to a gene: 8. The CDR3 region has the DNA TGTGCCAGCAGTTTCCTTACAGGGGATCTTAACTATGGCTACACCTTC. This translates into CASSFLTGDLNYGYTF.

The chain carries TRBV30 and TRBJ2-2, with 7 bases aligning to TRBD1. The CDR3 extends over 15 amino acids. The V segment lost 0 bases and the J segment 4 bases; nucleotides outside the gene matches: 5. Germline V CDR1 and CDR2: GTSNPN, SVGIG (reference sequence). The CDR3 DNA sequence: TGTGCCTGGAGTGTCAGGGGGAGAGGCACCGGGGAGCTGTTTTTT. Translation: CAWSVRGRGTGELFF.

This clone was recorded once. The genes are TRBV27 and TRBJ1-1; a weak D match, TRBD1 (5 bases). Trimming removed 3 bases from V and 4 bases from J, with 15 bases in between. Germline CDR1 reads MNHEY; CDR2 reads SMNVEV (reference sequence). The CDR3 totals 15 residues. The CDR3 DNA follows: TGTGCCAGCAGTTTTGGGGGAATAGGGGCCACTGAAGCTTTCTTT. This gives the protein CASSFGGIGATEAFF.

The chain joins TRBV13 to TRBJ2-7; TRBD2 is a possible D gene (5 bases). Trimming stripped 0 bases from V and 4 bases from J, with 16 bases between. CDR3 length equals 16 residues. Per germline, CDR1 PRHDT and CDR2 FYEKMQ (reference sequence). The CDR3: CASSLGPAEHPYEQYF. The DNA of the CDR3 is TGTGCCAGCAGCTTAGGGCCAGCGGAGCACCCTTACGAGCAGTACTTC.

This chain joins TRBV30 and TRBJ2-3, with D possibly being TRBD1 or TRBD2 (5 bases each). From germline, CDR1 is GTSNPN and CDR2 SVGIG (reference sequence). The CDR3 totals 10 residues. The CDR3 loop is CAGESLTQYF. CDR3 DNA sequence: TGTGCGGGGGAGAGTCTTACGCAGTATTTT.

The rearrangement joins TRBV7-3 to TRBJ2-2; possibly TRBD2 for D (6 bases). The germline V and J ends were trimmed by 5 bases and 7 bases, with 14 bases remaining between them. The CDR3 has 14 amino acids. CDR1 SGHTA and CDR2 FQGTGA come from the germline V gene. The CDR3 sequence: CASSPAFGGGELFF. CDR3 bases: TGTGCCAGCAGCCCCGCCTTCGGGGGCGGGGAGCTGTTTTTT.

The rearrangement joins TRBV15 to TRBJ2-1; the match to TRBD1 covers 12 bases. The V gene's germline CDR1 is LNHNV and CDR2 YYDKDF (reference sequence). V gave up 3 bases and J gave up 7 bases; unmatched junction bases: 4. CDR3 size: 15 residues. CDR3 amino acids: CATSSGTGGLNEQFF. The CDR3 DNA reads as TGTGCCACCAGCAGTGGGACAGGGGGCCTGAATGAGCAGTTCTTC.